Listed here are 18 T cell receptor beta chains from one sample, sequenced in a study of blood T cell repertoires in COVID-19. Measured with immunoSEQ multiplex PCR; TCRdb has only the in-frame clones, and not every one. The sample includes 200,000 to 250,000 clones, approximately 88% of them seen just once. The sequenced material came from peripheral blood. Receptor source: a woman in her twenties or thirties with COVID-19, enrolled during active disease.

This clone was seen a single time. This chain uses TRBV24-1 with TRBJ1-2; no definite D call. Per the germline V gene, CDR1 is KGHDR and CDR2 is SFDVKD. V was pared by 2 bases and J by 10 bases, with 10 bases between. CDR3 length: 12 residues. Here the CDR3 reads CATSDWAGSYTF. The CDR3 DNA reads as TGTGCCACCAGTGATTGGGCCGGCTCCTACACCTTC.

The V and J genes are TRBV20-1 and TRBJ1-4; D is unresolved. Germline CDR1 is DFQATT and CDR2 is SNEGSKA (reference sequence). The CDR3 spans 11 residues. V lost 6 bases and J 8 bases, leaving 10 bases between the germline ends. CDR3 residues: CSASQREKLFF. DNA of the CDR3: TGCAGTGCGTCCCAGAGGGAAAAACTGTTTTTT.

The chain joins TRBV19 to TRBJ1-1; tentative D call: TRBD1 (6 bases). The CDR3 has 15 amino acids. Between the trimmed V and J ends, which lost 5 bases and 2 bases, there was a span of 15 bases. The germline CDR1 and CDR2 sequences are LNHDA and SQIVND (reference sequence). In nucleotides, the CDR3 is TGTGCCAGTAGTTCAAGAGGGGGACCTAACACTGAAGCTTTCTTT. Translating it yields CASSSRGGPNTEAFF.

The rearrangement uses TRBV7-9 and TRBJ1-2; TRBD1 matches at 12 bases. Germline lookup yields CDR1 SEHNR and CDR2 FQNEAQ (reference sequence). After removal of 4 bases from V and 7 bases from J, the junction contained 7 bases not matched to a gene. CDR3 length: 15 amino acids. The CDR3 DNA reads TGTGCCAGCAGCTCGCGTGGGACAGGGGGCGGTGGCTACACCTTC. Its translation is CASSSRGTGGGGYTF.

This clone was observed once. The chain uses TRBV4-3 and TRBJ1-5, with 7 bases that match TRBD1. The CDR3 contains 15 residues. V lost 3 bases, J lost 6 bases, and 8 bases stayed unmatched. Germline lookup yields CDR1 LGHNA and CDR2 YSLEER. The CDR3 sequence: CASSQQTGEGQPQHF. In DNA, the CDR3 is TGCGCCAGCAGCCAGCAAACAGGGGAAGGTCAGCCCCAGCATTTT.

The CDR3 region has the DNA TGTGCCAGCAGCTTAGACGGTCGATCTAATGAAAAACTGTTTTTT. Translating it yields CASSLDGRSNEKLFF. The chain joins TRBV7-2 to TRBJ1-4; D gene uncertain. The CDR3 runs 15 residues. Trimming stripped 1 base from V and 3 bases from J, with 9 bases between. The germline CDR1 and CDR2 sequences are SGHTA and FQGNSA.

Worth noting for this clone: An end of the junction differs from the germline gene, which may be a read error. The V call is TRBV7-7, the J call TRBJ2-2; TRBD2 matches 8 bases. The V gene's germline CDR1 is SSHAT and CDR2 FNYEAQ (reference sequence). The CDR3 totals 15 residues. CDR3 coding DNA: TGTGCTAGCAGCGCGGGACTAGAGGAGACCGGGGAGCTGTTTTTT. Translating it yields CASSAGLEETGELFF.

V is TRBV2 and J is TRBJ2-1; weak D call: TRBD2 (8 bases). V was cut by 4 bases and J by 10 bases, with 20 bases left in between. CDR3 length: 15 residues. The germline V gene encodes CDR1 SNHLY and CDR2 FYNNEI. The CDR3 DNA follows: TGTGCCAGCAGTGGCGCCGGGACTAGGGGGCGGGAGCAGTTCTTC. It specifies CASSGAGTRGREQFF.

The V call is TRBV6-5, the J call TRBJ2-7, with a possible D match to TRBD1 (5 bases). Germline V gene data show CDR1 as MNHEY and CDR2 as SVGAGI. Trimming left V 7 bases short and J 4 bases short, with 14 bases between. This CDR3 has 13 residues. CDR3 protein: CASNLAGRYEQYF. The CDR3 DNA sequence: TGTGCCAGCAATTTGGCAGGGCGGTACGAGCAGTACTTC.

V gene TRBV11-2 combines with J gene TRBJ2-3, with 7 bases aligning to TRBD2. Per the germline V gene, CDR1 is SGHAT and CDR2 is FQNNGV. The junction had 3 bases not matched to a gene; V was cut back by 2 bases and J by 1 base. The CDR3 consists of 15 residues. CDR3 in amino acids: CASSLLADGTDTQYF. The CDR3 DNA reads TGTGCCAGCAGCTTACTAGCGGACGGCACAGATACGCAGTATTTT.

J is TRBJ2-3 and V is TRBV27, with 14 nucleotides matching TRBD2. Germline V lookup: CDR1 MNHEY, CDR2 SMNVEV (reference sequence). The trim removed 1 base at V and 0 bases at J, leaving 0 bases unmatched. The CDR3 contains 17 residues. DNA of the CDR3: TGTGCCAGCAGTTTATGGACTAGCGGGAGGAGCACAGATACGCAGTATTTT. Protein product: CASSLWTSGRSTDTQYF.

The V and J genes are TRBV5-1 and TRBJ2-3; TRBD1 might be the D (6 bases). The CDR3 runs 14 residues. Germline CDR1 and CDR2: SGHRS and YFSETQ. V gave up 4 bases and J gave up 5 bases, with 14 bases separating them. For the CDR3, the DNA is TGCGCCAGCAGCCGGCAGGGGCCAGGAGATACGCAGTATTTT. This encodes CASSRQGPGDTQYF.

This clone appeared a few times. The chain employs TRBV19 and TRBJ2-3; the D gene is possibly TRBD2 (6 bases). CDR3 length equals 13 residues. Trimming shortened V by 4 bases and J by 13 bases, and 18 bases separated the two germline ends. From germline, CDR1 is LNHDA and CDR2 SQIVND (reference sequence). CDR3: CASSNKWGLPEYF. The CDR3 DNA reads as TGTGCCAGTAGTAACAAATGGGGACTCCCAGAGTATTTT.

V and J are TRBV2 and TRBJ2-1; 7 bases match TRBD1. J was trimmed by 4 bases and V by 10 bases; bases with no gene match: 7. The CDR3 extends over 13 amino acids. Germline assignment: CDR1 SNHLY and CDR2 FYNNEI. CDR3 in amino acids: CATNRGQYNEQFF. Here the CDR3 DNA reads TGTGCCACCAACAGGGGCCAATACAATGAGCAGTTCTTC. Looking up the rest from reference TRBV2 and TRBJ2-1 gives the full variable domain: EPEVTQTPSHQVTQMGQEVILRCVPISNHLYFYWYRQILGQKVEFLVSFYNNEISEKSEIFDDQFSVERPDGSNFTLKIRSTKLEDSAMYFCATNRGQYNEQFFGPGTRLTVL.

This clone was recorded a few times. The chain uses TRBV28 and TRBJ1-5, with D perhaps matching TRBD1 (5 bases). CDR3 length equals 13 residues. CDR1 is MDHEN and CDR2 is SYDVKM in the germline V gene. Trimming removed 10 bases at V and 0 bases at J, with 10 bases between. The CDR3 DNA follows: TGTGCCACAGCCAGGGATAGCAATCAGCCCCAGCATTTT. Residues: CATARDSNQPQHF.

The chain has TRBV18 and TRBJ1-5; D is perhaps TRBD1 (5 bases). The CDR3 runs 16 residues. Trimming removed 5 bases from V and 3 bases from J, with 17 bases in between. The germline gives CDR1 KGHSH, CDR2 LQKENI. In nucleotides, the CDR3 is TGTGCCAGCTCAGCCCAAGAGGGGAGGAACAATCAGCCCCAGCATTTT. Translated: CASSAQEGRNNQPQHF.

This chain uses TRBV7-9 with TRBJ2-2; 12 positions match TRBD2. CDR3 length equals 19 residues. J lost 3 bases, V lost 3 bases, and 11 bases had no gene match. Looked up from germline, CDR1 is SEHNR and CDR2 is FQNEAQ (reference sequence). CDR3 sequence reads: CASSFRRLAGVGDTGELFF. The CDR3 region has the DNA TGTGCCAGCAGCTTCCGACGACTAGCGGGAGTAGGGGACACCGGGGAGCTGTTTTTT.

The chain employs TRBV19 and TRBJ1-1, with 7 bases aligning to TRBD1. After removal of 6 bases from V and 3 bases from J, the junction contained 7 bases not matched to a gene. The CDR3 is 14 amino acids. Germline V CDR1 and CDR2: LNHDA, SQIVND (reference sequence). CDR3 sequence reads: CASSETGVDTEAFF. CDR3 in DNA: TGTGCCAGTAGCGAAACAGGGGTCGACACTGAAGCTTTCTTT.